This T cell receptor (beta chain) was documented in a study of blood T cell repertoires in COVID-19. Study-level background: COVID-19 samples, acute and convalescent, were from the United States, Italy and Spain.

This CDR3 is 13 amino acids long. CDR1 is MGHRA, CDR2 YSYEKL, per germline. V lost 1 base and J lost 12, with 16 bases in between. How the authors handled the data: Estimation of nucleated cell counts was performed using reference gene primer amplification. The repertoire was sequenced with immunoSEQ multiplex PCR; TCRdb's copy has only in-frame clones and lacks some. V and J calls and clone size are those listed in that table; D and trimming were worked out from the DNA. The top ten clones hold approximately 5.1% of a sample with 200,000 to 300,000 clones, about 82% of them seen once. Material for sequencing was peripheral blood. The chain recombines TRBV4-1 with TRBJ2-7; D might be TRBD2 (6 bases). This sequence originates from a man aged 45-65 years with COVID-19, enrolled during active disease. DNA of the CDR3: TGCGCCAGCAGCCAAGTTTCGTCGGGGGAAAGGTACTTC. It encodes CASSQVSSGERYF.